The 12 T cell receptor beta chains in this list originate from one sample, sequenced in a study of T-cell reconstitution after alpha-beta-depleted transplantation in children. As it was prepared, the TCRbeta library received unique molecular identifiers. TCRdb reprocessed the PCR reads via MiXCR and lists one record per CDR3 protein. In the table there are about 600,000 distinct CDR3 sequences, 23% of which are singletons. The sample in question was PBMCs, mostly from graft donor cells, obtained 360 days after TCRalphabeta/CD19-depleted stem cell transplant. These receptor sequences come from a boy younger than two who had a stem cell transplant for acute myeloid leukemia, so the T cells may come from the graft donor.

This clonotype was seen ten or more times. V usage is TRBV7-9 and J usage is TRBJ2-7; 10 positions agree with TRBD2. V shed 4 bases and J 5 bases; nucleotides not matched to a gene: 11. The CDR3 extends over 16 amino acids. CDR1 and CDR2 from the germline V gene are SEHNR and FQNEAQ (reference sequence). DNA for the CDR3: TGTGCCAGCAGCTCCCTCACTAGCGGGGTTCTGAACGAGCAGTACTTC. Its translation: CASSSLTSGVLNEQYF.

This clonotype has a single count. The V call is TRBV6-2 or TRBV6-3, the J call TRBJ2-2; D is tentatively TRBD1 or TRBD2 (5 bases each). The V gene's germline CDR1 is MNHEY and CDR2 SVGEGT. This CDR3 spans 19 amino acids. V was cut by 7 bases and J by 5 bases, with 29 bases left in between. CDR3 DNA: TGTGCCAGCACCCTACTTCTCCGGGGCCGGACGGGCCTTACCGGGGAGCTGTTTTTT. This translates into CASTLLLRGRTGLTGELFF.

The chain links TRBV4-3 to TRBJ1-5; D is ambiguous. CDR1 is LGHNA, CDR2 YSLEER, per germline. Trimming took 0 bases from V and 5 from J, leaving 5 bases between them. This CDR3 has 13 amino acids. The CDR3 here is CASSQDADQPQHF. The CDR3 DNA is TGCGCCAGCAGCCAAGATGCGGATCAGCCCCAGCATTTT.

This clonotype was seen repeatedly, ten times or more. The chain uses TRBV27 and TRBJ2-2; D possibly uses TRBD1 or TRBD2 (5 bases each). V gave up 3 bases and J gave up 5 bases, with 19 bases separating them. Germline loops: CDR1 MNHEY, CDR2 SMNVEV (reference sequence). The CDR3 loop spans 17 amino acids. As DNA, the CDR3 is TGTGCCAGCAGTTTCGGAGCCATCCAGTGGGGGACCGGGGAGCTGTTTTTT. The encoded protein is CASSFGAIQWGTGELFF.

At least ten counts were recorded for this clonotype. The J gene is TRBJ2-3, the V gene TRBV5-1; no clear D. The CDR3 runs to 14 residues. V gave up 0 bases and J gave up 4 bases, with 9 bases separating them. Germline values: CDR1 SGHRS, CDR2 YFSETQ. CDR3 sequence reads: CASSLDPGPDTQYF. The CDR3 DNA is TGCGCCAGCAGCTTGGATCCAGGCCCAGATACGCAGTATTTT.

The chain has TRBV6-5 and TRBJ1-2; 7 bases are shared with TRBD1. Germline CDR1 MNHEY, CDR2 SVGAGI. The CDR3 sequence is 12 residues long. J gave up 4 bases and V 8 bases, and 4 bases lay outside the gene matches. CDR3 sequence: CASRDSVYGYTF. CDR3 DNA: TGTGCCAGCCGGGACAGCGTCTATGGCTACACCTTC.

This clonotype has a handful of counts. The chain recombines TRBV27 with TRBJ2-1, with TRBD1 as a possible D gene (5 bases). The CDR3 consists of 15 residues. Trimming cost V 5 bases and J 4 bases, with 15 bases left between them. Germline values: CDR1 MNHEY, CDR2 SMNVEV (reference sequence). CDR3 bases: TGTGCCAGCAGTCCTCAGGACACCCCATACAATGAGCAGTTCTTC. Amino acids: CASSPQDTPYNEQFF.

In its sample, this clonotype was seen a few times. V gene TRBV2 combines with J gene TRBJ2-3; 16 nucleotides agree with TRBD2. The germline CDR1 and CDR2 sequences are SNHLY and FYNNEI. The CDR3 is 16 amino acids. With 5 bases clipped from V and 5 bases from J, the junction kept 4 bases outside the gene matches. Here the CDR3 DNA reads TGTGCCAGCAGTCAGGGACTAGCGGGGGGGCAAGATACGCAGTATTTT. Translated: CASSQGLAGGQDTQYF. Full variable domain (outside the CDR3, taken from reference TRBV2 and TRBJ2-3): EPEVTQTPSHQVTQMGQEVILRCVPISNHLYFYWYRQILGQKVEFLVSFYNNEISEKSEIFDDQFSVERPDGSNFTLKIRSTKLEDSAMYFCASSQGLAGGQDTQYFGPGTRLTVL.

The chain combines TRBV25-1 with TRBJ2-1; the D gene is possibly TRBD1 (6 bases). Trimming removed 5 bases from V and 3 bases from J, with 11 bases in between. The CDR3 extends over 14 amino acids. Germline values: CDR1 MGHDK, CDR2 SYGVNS. CDR3 residues: CASSRDTLYNEQFF. CDR3 in DNA: TGTGCCAGCAGTCGGGACACCCTCTACAATGAGCAGTTCTTC.

The genes are TRBV20-1 and TRBJ2-7; 12 bases match TRBD1. The ends lost 4 bases at V and 3 bases at J; junction bases unmatched: 10. The length of the CDR3 is 16 residues. The V gene's germline CDR1 is DFQATT and CDR2 SNEGSKA (reference sequence). This CDR3 reads CSAISPGTGGFYEQYF. The CDR3 DNA sequence: TGCAGTGCTATTAGCCCCGGGACAGGGGGCTTCTACGAGCAGTACTTC.

The V and J genes are TRBV4-3 and TRBJ2-1, with D possibly TRBD1 on 5 matching bases. The CDR3 length is 13 residues. Trimming took 5 bases from V and 8 from J, leaving 13 bases between them. Germline lookup yields CDR1 LGHNA and CDR2 YSLEER. The CDR3 loop reads CASSWGRGYEQFF. Written as DNA, the CDR3 is TGCGCCAGCAGCTGGGGTAGGGGTTATGAGCAGTTCTTC.

About this clonotype: Here the CDR3 omits its conserved ending phenylalanine or tryptophan, so a read error is the likely source. It is unclear where the CDR3 begins or ends on the DNA, so no DNA is shown, and the CDR3 is as TCRdb lists it. V gene TRBV7-9 combines with J gene TRBJ2-1; TRBD2 is the table's D call, not checked against the DNA. Germline lookup yields CDR1 SEHNR and CDR2 FQNEAQ (reference sequence). 10 amino acids form the CDR3, both terminal residues included. The CDR3 loop reads CASSLARALG.